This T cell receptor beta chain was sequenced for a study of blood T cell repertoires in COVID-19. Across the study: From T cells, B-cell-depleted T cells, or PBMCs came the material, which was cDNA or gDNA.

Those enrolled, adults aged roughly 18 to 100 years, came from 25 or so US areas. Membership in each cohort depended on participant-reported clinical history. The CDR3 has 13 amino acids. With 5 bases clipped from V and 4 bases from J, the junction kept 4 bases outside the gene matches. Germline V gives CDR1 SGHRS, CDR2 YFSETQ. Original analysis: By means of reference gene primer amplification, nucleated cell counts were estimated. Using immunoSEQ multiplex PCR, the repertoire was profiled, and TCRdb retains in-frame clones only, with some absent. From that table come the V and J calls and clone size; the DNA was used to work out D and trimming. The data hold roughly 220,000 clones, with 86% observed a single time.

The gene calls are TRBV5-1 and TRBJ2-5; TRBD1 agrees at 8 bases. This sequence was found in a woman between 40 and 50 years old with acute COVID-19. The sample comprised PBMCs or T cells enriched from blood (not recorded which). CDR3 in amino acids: CASRPGGSETQYF. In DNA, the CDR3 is TGCGCCAGCAGGCCAGGGGGCTCAGAGACCCAGTACTTC.